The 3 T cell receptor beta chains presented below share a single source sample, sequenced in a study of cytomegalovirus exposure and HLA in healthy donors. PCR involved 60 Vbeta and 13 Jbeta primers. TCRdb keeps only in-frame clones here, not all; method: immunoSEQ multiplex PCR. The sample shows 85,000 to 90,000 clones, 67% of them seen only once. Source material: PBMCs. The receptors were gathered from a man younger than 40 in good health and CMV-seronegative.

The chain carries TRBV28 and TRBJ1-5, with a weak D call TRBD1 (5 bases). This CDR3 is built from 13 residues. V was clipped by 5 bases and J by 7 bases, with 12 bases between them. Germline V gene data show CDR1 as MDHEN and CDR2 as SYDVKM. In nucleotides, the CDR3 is TGTGCCAGCAGTATCCGGGGGATCCAGCCCCAGCATTTT. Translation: CASSIRGIQPQHF.

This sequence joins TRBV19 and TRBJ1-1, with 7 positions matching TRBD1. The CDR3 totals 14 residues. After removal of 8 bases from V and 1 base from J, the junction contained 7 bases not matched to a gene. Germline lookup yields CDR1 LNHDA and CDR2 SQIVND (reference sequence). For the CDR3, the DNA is TGTGCCAGTGCTAGGGACAGCGCGAACACTGAAGCTTTCTTT. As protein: CASARDSANTEAFF.

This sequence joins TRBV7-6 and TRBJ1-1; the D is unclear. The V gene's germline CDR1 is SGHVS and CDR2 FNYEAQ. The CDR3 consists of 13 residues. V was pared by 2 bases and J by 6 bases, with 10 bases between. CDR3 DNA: TGTGCCAGCAGCTTACGCGGGAGCGCTGAAGCTTTCTTT. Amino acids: CASSLRGSAEAFF. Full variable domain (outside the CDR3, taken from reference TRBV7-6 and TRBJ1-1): GAGVSQSPRYKVTKRGQDVALRCDPISGHVSLYWYRQALGQGPEFLTYFNYEAQQDKSGLPNDRFSAERPEGSISTLTIQRTEQRDSAMYRCASSLRGSAEAFFGQGTRLTVV.